These 12 T cell receptor beta chains share one sample of origin, sequenced in a study of CD4 T cell repertoires in COVID-19. The method was immunoSEQ multiplex PCR; TCRdb's version includes in-frame clones alone and lacks a portion of them. Here the sample spans some 80,000 clones, 83% being singletons. The sample in question was CD4+ T cells from peripheral blood, obtained after recovery from COVID-19. The receptor source for this set is a human donor who had COVID-19.

V is TRBV4-1 and J is TRBJ2-6; D is possibly TRBD1 or TRBD2 (5 bases each). CDR3 length equals 16 residues. The ends were cut back, 4 bases at V and 0 bases at J, with 10 bases in the middle. The germline V gene encodes CDR1 MGHRA and CDR2 YSYEKL. The CDR3 protein is CASSPLRGSGANVLTF. CDR3 coding DNA: TGCGCCAGCAGCCCTTTGAGGGGCTCTGGGGCCAACGTCCTGACTTTC.

The chain uses TRBV12-3 or TRBV12-4 and TRBJ2-1; D possibly corresponds to TRBD2 (5 bases). V lost 4 bases and J 12 bases, leaving 10 bases between the germline ends. The CDR3 runs 11 residues. CDR3 protein: CASSSDGGQFF. In nucleotides, the CDR3 is TGTGCCAGCAGTTCCGACGGAGGGCAGTTCTTC.

This chain uses TRBV5-1 with TRBJ2-2; weak D call: TRBD1 (6 bases). Trimming pared 1 base from V and 2 bases from J, leaving 9 bases between. Germline assignment: CDR1 SGHRS and CDR2 YFSETQ. CDR3 size: 15 residues. CDR3 residues: CASSLNRVNTGELFF. Written as DNA, the CDR3 is TGCGCCAGCAGCTTGAACAGGGTTAACACCGGGGAGCTGTTTTTT.

The chain is built from TRBV6-1 and TRBJ2-3, with 12 bases matching TRBD2. V was clipped by 2 bases and J by 3 bases; unmatched bases: 3. Germline V gene data show CDR1 as MNHNS and CDR2 as SASEGT. CDR3 size: 16 residues. CDR3 sequence (DNA): TGTGCCAGCAGTGAATCTAGCGGGGGGGCGACAGATACGCAGTATTTT. It yields the protein CASSESSGGATDTQYF.

The V gene is TRBV4-2, the J gene TRBJ1-3; D is perhaps TRBD1 (5 bases). Per germline, CDR1 LGHNA and CDR2 YNFKEQ. V was clipped by 0 bases and J by 5 bases, with 14 bases between them. The CDR3 covers 16 residues. CDR3 nucleotides: TGTGCCAGCAGCCAAGATCTGATCGGGGCTCGAAACACCATATATTTT. The encoded protein is CASSQDLIGARNTIYF.

This rearrangement joins TRBV19 to TRBJ2-5; tentatively, D is TRBD1 or TRBD2 (6 bases each). CDR1 is LNHDA, CDR2 SQIVND, per germline (reference sequence). The CDR3 runs to 14 residues. V was pared by 4 bases and J by 2 bases, with 11 bases between. The CDR3 sequence: CASSTGAEQETQYF. In nucleotides, the CDR3 is TGTGCCAGTAGTACGGGGGCAGAACAAGAGACCCAGTACTTC. Full variable domain (missing parts from reference TRBV19 and TRBJ2-5): DGGITQSPKYLFRKEGQNVTLSCEQNLNHDAMYWYRQDPGQGLRLIYYSQIVNDFQKGDIAEGYSVSREKKESFPLTVTSAQKNPTAFYLCASSTGAEQETQYFGPGTRLLVL.

The DNA for the CDR3 is TGTGCCAGCAGCTTAACATCCTTTGGGACAGGGACCTACGAGCAGTACTTC. Amino acid sequence: CASSLTSFGTGTYEQYF. This chain joins TRBV11-2 and TRBJ2-7; 9 bases map to TRBD1. This CDR3 contains 17 residues. Unmatched junction bases numbered 10, after V lost 2 bases and J lost 2 bases. CDR1 is SGHAT and CDR2 is FQNNGV in the germline V gene.

The chain joins TRBV10-3 to TRBJ1-2; D uncertain. Germline values: CDR1 ENHRY, CDR2 SYGVKD. The CDR3 totals 15 residues. V dropped 0 bases and J dropped 4 bases, with 12 bases sitting between them. The DNA for the CDR3 is TGTGCCATCAGTGAGTCGTCAGGCACCTCCTATGGCTACACCTTC. It codes for CAISESSGTSYGYTF.

The CDR3 here is CAISESTDGYTF. The DNA of the CDR3 is TGTGCCATCAGTGAGTCCACTGACGGCTACACCTTC. The V and J genes are TRBV10-3 and TRBJ1-2; no definite D call. CDR3 size: 12 residues. Trimming stripped 0 bases from V and 8 bases from J, with 7 bases between. Germline CDR1 reads ENHRY; CDR2 reads SYGVKD.

This chain uses TRBV19 with TRBJ1-1; 8 bases fit TRBD1. The V segment lost 7 bases and the J segment 0 bases; nucleotides outside the gene matches: 7. This CDR3 has 15 amino acids. Germline-derived CDR1 and CDR2 are LNHDA and SQIVND (reference sequence). CDR3 sequence: CASIGRDRMNTEAFF. The DNA of the CDR3 is TGTGCCAGTATTGGGAGGGACAGGATGAACACTGAAGCTTTCTTT.

This clone was counted a few times. The V call is TRBV5-3, the J call TRBJ1-5, with no clear D. TRBV5-3 has ORF status, its function being uncertain. V was pared by 4 bases and J by 6 bases, with 11 bases between. CDR3 size: 13 residues. CDR3 DNA: TGTGCCAGAAGCCCCTACTGGGTTCAGCCCCAGCATTTT. Translation: CARSPYWVQPQHF.

The CDR3 DNA reads as TGTGCCAGCAGCAAAGCGCAGGAGCAGCTAGCCAAAAACATTCAGTACTTC. Translated: CASSKAQEQLAKNIQYF. The V and J genes are TRBV21-1 and TRBJ2-4. TRBV21-1 is classified as a pseudogene. The CDR3 loop spans 17 amino acids.